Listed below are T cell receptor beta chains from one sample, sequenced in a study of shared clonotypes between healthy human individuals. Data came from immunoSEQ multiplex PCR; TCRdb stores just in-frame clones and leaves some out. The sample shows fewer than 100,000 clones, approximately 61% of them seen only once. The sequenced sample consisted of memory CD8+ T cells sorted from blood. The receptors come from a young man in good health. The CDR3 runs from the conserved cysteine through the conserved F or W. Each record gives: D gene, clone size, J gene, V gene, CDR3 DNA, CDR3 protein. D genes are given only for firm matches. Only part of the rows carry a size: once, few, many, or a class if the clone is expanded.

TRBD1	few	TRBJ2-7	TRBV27	TGTGCCAGCAGTTGGACAGGGGACCTCTACGAGCAGTACTTC	CASSWTGDLYEQYF
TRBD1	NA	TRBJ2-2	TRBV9	TGTGCCAGATCAGGGGGACCCTCTTTGCTCGGGGAGCTGTTTTTT	CARSGGPSLLGELFF
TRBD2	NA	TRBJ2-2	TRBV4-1	TGCGCCAGCAGCTTGGGCGGCGGGAGGGGTCCCGCCGGGGAGCTGTTTTTT	CASSLGGGRGPAGELFF
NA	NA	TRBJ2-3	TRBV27	TGTGCCAGCAGTTTGGGGCGTAGAGATACGCAGTATTTT	CASSLGRRDTQYF
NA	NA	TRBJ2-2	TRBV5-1	TGCGCCAGCAGCTTGGCCGCGAACACCGGGGAGCTGTTTTTT	CASSLAANTGELFF
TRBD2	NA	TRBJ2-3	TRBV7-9	TGTGCCAGCAGCTTAGCTAGCGGGACGCGTGATGCGCAGTATTTT	CASSLASGTRDAQYF
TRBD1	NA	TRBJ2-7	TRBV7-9	TGTGCCAGCCTAGGTCGGGGACAGGGAGACCACGAGCAGTACTTC	CASLGRGQGDHEQYF
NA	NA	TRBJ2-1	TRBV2	TGTGCCAGCAGCAGAAGCGCCCTGACCCTAGAACGGGGGAATGAGCAGTTCTTC	CASSRSALTLERGNEQFF
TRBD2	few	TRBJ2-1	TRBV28	TGTGCCAGCAGTCCCACGGGGGGGATACACAATGAGCAGTTCTTC	CASSPTGGIHNEQFF
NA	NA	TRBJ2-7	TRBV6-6	TGTGCCAGCAGTTCATTGGACACCAACGAGCAGTACTTC	CASSSLDTNEQYF
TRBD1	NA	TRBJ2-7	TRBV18	TGTGCCAGCTCACCAACTCCGGGACAGGGGGCCTACGAGCAGTACTTC	CASSPTPGQGAYEQYF
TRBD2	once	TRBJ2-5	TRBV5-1	TGCGCCAGCAGCTTATCGGGGACGGGGGGGAAAGAGACCCAGTACTTC	CASSLSGTGGKETQYF
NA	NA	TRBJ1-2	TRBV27	TGTGCCAGCAGTTTATCCCCACCCAGCTATGGCTACACCTTC	CASSLSPPSYGYTF
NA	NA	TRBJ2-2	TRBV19	TGTGCCAGTAGTATGTCGCATTATAGTCTGTTTTTT	CASSMSHYSLFF
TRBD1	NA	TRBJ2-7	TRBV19	TGTGCCAGTAGTGCCCGGGACAGGGAGTCTTACGAGCAGTACTTC	CASSARDRESYEQYF
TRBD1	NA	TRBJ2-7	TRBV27	TGTGCCAGCAGTTTATCGAGGGGGACAGGGGGCTACGAGCAGTACTTC	CASSLSRGTGGYEQYF
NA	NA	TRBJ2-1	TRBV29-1	TGCAGCGTTGAAGGGACAGATACCCGCAATGAGCAGTTCTTC	CSVEGTDTRNEQFF
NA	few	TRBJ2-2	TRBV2	TGTGCCACCTCAGAAACTTCGAACACCGGGGAGCTGTTTTTT	CATSETSNTGELFF
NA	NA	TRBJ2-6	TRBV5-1	TGCGCCAGCAGCTTGCCGGCGGATTTCTCTGGGGCCAACGTCCTGACTTTC	CASSLPADFSGANVLTF
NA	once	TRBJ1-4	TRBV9	TGTGCCAGCAGCGCGGACAGTTCTAATGAAAAACTATTTTTT	CASSADSSNEKLFF
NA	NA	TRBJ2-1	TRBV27	TGTGCCAGCTCCGGGACGGCGGAGTTTTACAATGAGCAGTTCTTC	CASSGTAEFYNEQFF
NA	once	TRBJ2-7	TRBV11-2	TGTGCCAGTACAGGGGGACTAGCAGTCTACGAGCAGTACTTC	CASTGGLAVYEQYF
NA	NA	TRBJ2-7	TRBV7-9	TGTGCCAGCAGCACTACTGGGGGAGCCTACGAGCAGTACTTC	CASSTTGGAYEQYF
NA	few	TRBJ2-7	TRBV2	TGTGCCAGCAGGATGGACAGCGGTGCCTACGAGCAGTACTTC	CASRMDSGAYEQYF
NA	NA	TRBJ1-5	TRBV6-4	TGTGCCAGCAGTGACAGGCCTAATCAGCCCCAGCATTTT	CASSDRPNQPQHF
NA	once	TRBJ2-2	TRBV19	TGTGCCACCTCTCGGCAGGCCGGACCAAACACCGGGGAGCTGTTTTTT	CATSRQAGPNTGELFF
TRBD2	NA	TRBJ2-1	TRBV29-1	TGCAGCGTTGAAGATTTAGGAGCGGGAGCACCCTACAATGAGCAGTTCTTC	CSVEDLGAGAPYNEQFF
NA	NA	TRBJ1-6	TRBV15	TGTGCCACCAGCTTCCGGGACACTAATAATTCACCCCTCCACTTT	CATSFRDTNNSPLHF